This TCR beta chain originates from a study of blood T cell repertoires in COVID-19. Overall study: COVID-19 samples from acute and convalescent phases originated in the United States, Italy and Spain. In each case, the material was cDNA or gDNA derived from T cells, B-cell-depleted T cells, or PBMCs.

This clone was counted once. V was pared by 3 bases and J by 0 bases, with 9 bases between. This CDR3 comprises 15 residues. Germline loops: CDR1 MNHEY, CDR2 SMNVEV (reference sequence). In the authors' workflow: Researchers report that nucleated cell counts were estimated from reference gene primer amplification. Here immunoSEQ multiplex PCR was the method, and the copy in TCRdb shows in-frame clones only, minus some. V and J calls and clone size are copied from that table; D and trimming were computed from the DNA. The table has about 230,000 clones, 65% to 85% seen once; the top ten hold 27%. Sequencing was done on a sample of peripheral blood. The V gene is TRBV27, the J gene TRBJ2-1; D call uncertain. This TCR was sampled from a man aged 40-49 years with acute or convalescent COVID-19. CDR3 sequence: CASSFDKSSYNEQFF. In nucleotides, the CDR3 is TGTGCCAGCAGTTTCGACAAGAGCTCCTACAATGAGCAGTTCTTC.